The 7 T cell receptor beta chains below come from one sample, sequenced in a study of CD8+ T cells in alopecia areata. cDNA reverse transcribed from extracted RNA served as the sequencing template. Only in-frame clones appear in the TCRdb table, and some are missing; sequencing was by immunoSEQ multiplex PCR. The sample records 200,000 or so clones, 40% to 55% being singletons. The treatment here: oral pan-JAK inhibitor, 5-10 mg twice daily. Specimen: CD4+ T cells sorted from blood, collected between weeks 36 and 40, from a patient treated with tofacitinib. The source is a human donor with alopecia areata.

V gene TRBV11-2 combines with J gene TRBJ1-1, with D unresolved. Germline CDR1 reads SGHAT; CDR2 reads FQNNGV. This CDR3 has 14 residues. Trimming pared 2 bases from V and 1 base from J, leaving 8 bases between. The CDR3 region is CASSLIRKNTEAFF. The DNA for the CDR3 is TGTGCCAGCAGCTTAATAAGGAAGAACACTGAAGCTTTCTTT. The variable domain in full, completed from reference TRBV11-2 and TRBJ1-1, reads EAGVAQSPRYKIIEKRQSVAFWCNPISGHATLYWYQQILGQGPKLLIQFQNNGVVDDSQLPKDRFSAERLKGVDSTLKIQPAKLEDSAVYLCASSLIRKNTEAFFGQGTRLTVV.

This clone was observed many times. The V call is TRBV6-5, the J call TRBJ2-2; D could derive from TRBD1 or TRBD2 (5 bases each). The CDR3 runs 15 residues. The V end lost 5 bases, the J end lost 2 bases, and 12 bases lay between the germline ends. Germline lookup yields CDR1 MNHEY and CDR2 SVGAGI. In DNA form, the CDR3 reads TGTGCCAGCAGTCCCGGGACCGCAAACACCGGGGAGCTGTTTTTT. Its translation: CASSPGTANTGELFF.

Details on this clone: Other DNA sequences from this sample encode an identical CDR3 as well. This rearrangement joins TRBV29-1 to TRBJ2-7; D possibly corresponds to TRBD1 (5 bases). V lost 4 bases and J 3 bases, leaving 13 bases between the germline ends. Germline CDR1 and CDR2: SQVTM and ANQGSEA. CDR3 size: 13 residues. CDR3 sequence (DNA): TGCAGCGTTGGAAAGGGGTCTAGCTACGAGCAGTACTTC. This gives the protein CSVGKGSSYEQYF.

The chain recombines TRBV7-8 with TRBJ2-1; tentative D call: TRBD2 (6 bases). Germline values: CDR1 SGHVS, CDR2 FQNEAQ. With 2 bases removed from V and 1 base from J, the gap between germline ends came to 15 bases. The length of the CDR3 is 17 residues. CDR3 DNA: TGTGCCAGCAGCTTAATGGGAGGCGGGGCTTCCTACAATGAGCAGTTCTTC. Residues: CASSLMGGGASYNEQFF. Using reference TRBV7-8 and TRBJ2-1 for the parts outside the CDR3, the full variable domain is GAGVSQSPRYKVAKRGQDVALRCDPISGHVSLFWYQQALGQGPEFLTYFQNEAQLDKSGLPSDRFFAERPEGSVSTLKIQRTQQEDSAVYLCASSLMGGGASYNEQFFGPGTRLTVL.

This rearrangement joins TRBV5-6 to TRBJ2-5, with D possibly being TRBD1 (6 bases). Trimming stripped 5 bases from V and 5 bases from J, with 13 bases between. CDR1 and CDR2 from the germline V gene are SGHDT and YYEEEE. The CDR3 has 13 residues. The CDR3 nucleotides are TGTGCCAGCAGTTTTGGGGGCCGGGAGACCCAGTACTTC. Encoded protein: CASSFGGRETQYF.

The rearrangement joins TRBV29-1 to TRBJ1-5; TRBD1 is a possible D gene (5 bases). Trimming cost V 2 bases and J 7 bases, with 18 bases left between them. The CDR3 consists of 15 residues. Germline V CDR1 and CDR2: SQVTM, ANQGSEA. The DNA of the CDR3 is TGCAGCGTTGAACTTCCAGGGATGGTAGGACAGCCCCAGCATTTT. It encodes CSVELPGMVGQPQHF. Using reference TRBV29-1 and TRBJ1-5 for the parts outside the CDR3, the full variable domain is SAVISQKPSRDICQRGTSLTIQCQVDSQVTMMFWYRQQPGQSLTLIATANQGSEATYESGFVIDKFPISRPNLTFSTLTVSNMSPEDSSIYLCSVELPGMVGQPQHFGDGTRLSIL.

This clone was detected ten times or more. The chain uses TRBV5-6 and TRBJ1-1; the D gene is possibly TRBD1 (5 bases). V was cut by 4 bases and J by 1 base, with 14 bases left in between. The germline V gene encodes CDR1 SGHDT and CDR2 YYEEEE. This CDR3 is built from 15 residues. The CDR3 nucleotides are TGTGCCAGCAGCCCATTGGGGGGAACGAACACTGAAGCTTTCTTT. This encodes CASSPLGGTNTEAFF.